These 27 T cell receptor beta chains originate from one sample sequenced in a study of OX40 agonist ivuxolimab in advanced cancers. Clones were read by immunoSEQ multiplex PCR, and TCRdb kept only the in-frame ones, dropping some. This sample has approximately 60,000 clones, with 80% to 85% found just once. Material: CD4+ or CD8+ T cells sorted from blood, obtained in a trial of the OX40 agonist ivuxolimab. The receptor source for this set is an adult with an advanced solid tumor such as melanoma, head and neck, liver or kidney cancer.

CDR3 amino acids: CASSPPQADGYTF. DNA of the CDR3: TGTGCCAGCAGCCCCCCGCAGGCGGATGGCTACACCTTC. This chain uses TRBV6-6 with TRBJ1-2; D is undetermined. V shed 6 bases and J shed 6 bases, with 14 bases lying between them. Germline assignment: CDR1 MNHNY and CDR2 SVGAGI (reference sequence). The CDR3 sequence is 13 residues long.

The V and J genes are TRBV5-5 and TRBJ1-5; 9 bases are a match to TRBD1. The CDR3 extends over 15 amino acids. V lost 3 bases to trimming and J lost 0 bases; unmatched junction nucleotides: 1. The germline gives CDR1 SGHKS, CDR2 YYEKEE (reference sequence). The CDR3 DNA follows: TGTGCCAGCAGCTGGACAGGGGATAGCAATCAGCCCCAGCATTTT. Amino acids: CASSWTGDSNQPQHF.

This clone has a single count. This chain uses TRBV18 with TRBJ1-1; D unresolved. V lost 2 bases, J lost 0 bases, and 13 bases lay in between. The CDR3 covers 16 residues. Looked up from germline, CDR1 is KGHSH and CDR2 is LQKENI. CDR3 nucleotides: TGTGCCAGCTCACCAGTGCTGCTCAGCATGAACACTGAAGCTTTCTTT. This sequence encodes CASSPVLLSMNTEAFF.

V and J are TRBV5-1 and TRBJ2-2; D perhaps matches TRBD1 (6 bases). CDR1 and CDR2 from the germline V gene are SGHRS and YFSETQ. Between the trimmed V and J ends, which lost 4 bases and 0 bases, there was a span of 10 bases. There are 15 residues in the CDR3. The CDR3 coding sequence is TGCGCCAGCAGCCCGGGACACCCGAACACCGGGGAGCTGTTTTTT. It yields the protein CASSPGHPNTGELFF.

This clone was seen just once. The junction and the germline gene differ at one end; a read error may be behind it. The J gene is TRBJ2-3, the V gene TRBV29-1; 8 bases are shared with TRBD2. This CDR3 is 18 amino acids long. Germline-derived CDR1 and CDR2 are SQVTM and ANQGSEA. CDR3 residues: CSVFASGFSTVFTNTQYF. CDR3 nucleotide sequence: TGCAGCGTTTTTGCTAGCGGGTTTTCCACAGTTTTCACAAATACGCAGTATTTT.

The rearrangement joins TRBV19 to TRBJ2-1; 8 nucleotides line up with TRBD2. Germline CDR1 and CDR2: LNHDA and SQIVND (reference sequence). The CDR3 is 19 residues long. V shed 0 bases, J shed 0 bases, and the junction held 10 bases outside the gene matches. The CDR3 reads CASSIDRGSGASSYNEQFF. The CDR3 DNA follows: TGTGCCAGTAGTATAGATCGCGGTAGCGGGGCGAGCTCCTACAATGAGCAGTTCTTC.

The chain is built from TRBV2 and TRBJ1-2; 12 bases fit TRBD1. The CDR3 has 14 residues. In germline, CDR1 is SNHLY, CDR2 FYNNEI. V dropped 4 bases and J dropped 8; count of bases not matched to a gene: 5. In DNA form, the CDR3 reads TGTGCCAGCAGTGGCTGGGGACAGGGGGCCGGCTACACCTTC. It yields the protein CASSGWGQGAGYTF. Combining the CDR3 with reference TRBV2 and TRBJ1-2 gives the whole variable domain EPEVTQTPSHQVTQMGQEVILRCVPISNHLYFYWYRQILGQKVEFLVSFYNNEISEKSEIFDDQFSVERPDGSNFTLKIRSTKLEDSAMYFCASSGWGQGAGYTFGSGTRLTVV.

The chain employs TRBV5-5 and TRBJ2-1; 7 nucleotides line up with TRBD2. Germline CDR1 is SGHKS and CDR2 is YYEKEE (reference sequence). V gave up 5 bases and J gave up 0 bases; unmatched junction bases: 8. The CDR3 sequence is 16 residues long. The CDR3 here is CASSPGGISSYNEQFF. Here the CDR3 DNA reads TGTGCCAGCAGTCCCGGGGGGATCAGCTCCTACAATGAGCAGTTCTTC.

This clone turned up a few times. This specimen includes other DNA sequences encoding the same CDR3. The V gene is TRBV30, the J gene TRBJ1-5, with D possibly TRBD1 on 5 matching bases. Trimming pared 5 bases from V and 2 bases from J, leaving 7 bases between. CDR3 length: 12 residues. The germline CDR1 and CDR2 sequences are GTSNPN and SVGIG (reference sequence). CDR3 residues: CAWGGGNQPQHF. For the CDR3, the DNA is TGTGCCTGGGGAGGGGGCAATCAGCCCCAGCATTTT.

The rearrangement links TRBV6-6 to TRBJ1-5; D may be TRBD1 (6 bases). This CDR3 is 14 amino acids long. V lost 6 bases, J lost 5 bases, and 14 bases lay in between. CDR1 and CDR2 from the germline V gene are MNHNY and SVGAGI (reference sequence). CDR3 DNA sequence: TGTGCCAGCAGGGGGGGCACAAGCGATCAGCCCCAGCATTTT. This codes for CASRGGTSDQPQHF.

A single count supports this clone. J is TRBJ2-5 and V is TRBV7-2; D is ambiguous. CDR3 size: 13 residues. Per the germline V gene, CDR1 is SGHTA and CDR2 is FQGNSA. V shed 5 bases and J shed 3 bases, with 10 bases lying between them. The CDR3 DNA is TGTGCCAGCAGCCTCATGGCGGAAGAGACCCAGTACTTC. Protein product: CASSLMAEETQYF.

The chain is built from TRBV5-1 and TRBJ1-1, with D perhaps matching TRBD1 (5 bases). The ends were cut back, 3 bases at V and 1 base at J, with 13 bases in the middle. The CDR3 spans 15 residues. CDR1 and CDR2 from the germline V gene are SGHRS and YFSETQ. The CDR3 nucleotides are TGCGCCAGCAGCTGGGGCCCTACAGGGAACACTGAAGCTTTCTTT. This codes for CASSWGPTGNTEAFF.

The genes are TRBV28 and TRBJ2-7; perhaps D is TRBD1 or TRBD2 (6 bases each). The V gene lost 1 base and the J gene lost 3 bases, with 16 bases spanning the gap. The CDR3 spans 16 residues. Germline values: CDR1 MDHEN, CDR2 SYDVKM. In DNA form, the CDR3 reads TGTGCCAGCAGTTTATCTGGGGGGCATGTTGACTACGAGCAGTACTTC. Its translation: CASSLSGGHVDYEQYF. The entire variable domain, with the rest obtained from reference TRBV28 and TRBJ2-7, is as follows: DVKVTQSSRYLVKRTGEKVFLECVQDMDHENMFWYRQDPGLGLRLIYFSYDVKMKEKGDIPEGYSVSREKKERFSLILESASTNQTSMYLCASSLSGGHVDYEQYFGPGTRLTVT.

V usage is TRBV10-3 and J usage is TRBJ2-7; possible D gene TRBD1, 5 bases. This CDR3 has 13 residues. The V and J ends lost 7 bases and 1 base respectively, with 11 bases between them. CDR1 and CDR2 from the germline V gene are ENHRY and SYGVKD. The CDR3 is CAINKGPSYEQYF. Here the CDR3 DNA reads TGTGCCATCAATAAGGGGCCGTCCTACGAGCAGTACTTC.

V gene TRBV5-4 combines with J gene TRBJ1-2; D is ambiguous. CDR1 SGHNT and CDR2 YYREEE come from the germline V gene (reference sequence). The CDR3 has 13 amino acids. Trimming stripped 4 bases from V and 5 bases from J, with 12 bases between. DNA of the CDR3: TGTGCCAGCAGCGTGGACGGAAGGTATGGCTACACCTTC. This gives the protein CASSVDGRYGYTF.

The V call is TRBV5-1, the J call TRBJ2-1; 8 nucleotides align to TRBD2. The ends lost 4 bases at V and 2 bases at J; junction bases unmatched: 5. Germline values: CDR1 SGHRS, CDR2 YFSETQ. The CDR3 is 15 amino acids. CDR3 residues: CASSPSGGPYNEQFF. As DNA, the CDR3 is TGCGCCAGCAGCCCATCGGGGGGGCCCTACAATGAGCAGTTCTTC. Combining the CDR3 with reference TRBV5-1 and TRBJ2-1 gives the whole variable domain KAGVTQTPRYLIKTRGQQVTLSCSPISGHRSVSWYQQTPGQGLQFLFEYFSETQRNKGNFPGRFSGRQFSNSRSEMNVSTLELGDSALYLCASSPSGGPYNEQFFGPGTRLTVL.

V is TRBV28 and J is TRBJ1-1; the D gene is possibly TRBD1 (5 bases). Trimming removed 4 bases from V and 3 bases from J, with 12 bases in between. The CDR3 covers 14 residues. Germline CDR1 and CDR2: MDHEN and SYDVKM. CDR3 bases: TGTGCCAGCAGTTCTGGGGGGAAGGACACTGAAGCTTTCTTT. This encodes CASSSGGKDTEAFF.

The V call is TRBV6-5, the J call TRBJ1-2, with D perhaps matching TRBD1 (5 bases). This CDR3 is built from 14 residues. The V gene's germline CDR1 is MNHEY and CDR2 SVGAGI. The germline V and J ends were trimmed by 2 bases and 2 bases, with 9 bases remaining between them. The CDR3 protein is CASSYVRENYGYTF. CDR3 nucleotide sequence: TGTGCCAGCAGTTACGTCAGGGAAAACTATGGCTACACCTTC.

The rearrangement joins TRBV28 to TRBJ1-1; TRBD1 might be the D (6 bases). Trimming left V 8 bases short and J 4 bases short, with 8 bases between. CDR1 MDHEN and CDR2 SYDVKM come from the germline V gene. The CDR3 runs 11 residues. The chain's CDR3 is CASGGRTEAFF. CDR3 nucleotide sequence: TGTGCCAGCGGGGGCCGCACTGAAGCTTTCTTT.

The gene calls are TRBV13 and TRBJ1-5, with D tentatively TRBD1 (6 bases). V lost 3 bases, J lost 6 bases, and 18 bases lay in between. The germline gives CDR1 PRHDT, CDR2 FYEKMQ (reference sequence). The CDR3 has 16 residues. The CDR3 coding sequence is TGTGCCAGCAGCTTCGGGGGGCAGGCTGTAGTTCAGCCCCAGCATTTT. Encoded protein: CASSFGGQAVVQPQHF.

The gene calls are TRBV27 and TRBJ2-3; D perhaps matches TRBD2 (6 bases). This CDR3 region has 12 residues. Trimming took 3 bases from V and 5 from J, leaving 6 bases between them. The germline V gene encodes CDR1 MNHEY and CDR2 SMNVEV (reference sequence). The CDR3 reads CASSFSGDTQYF. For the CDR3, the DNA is TGTGCCAGCAGTTTTAGCGGAGATACGCAGTATTTT.

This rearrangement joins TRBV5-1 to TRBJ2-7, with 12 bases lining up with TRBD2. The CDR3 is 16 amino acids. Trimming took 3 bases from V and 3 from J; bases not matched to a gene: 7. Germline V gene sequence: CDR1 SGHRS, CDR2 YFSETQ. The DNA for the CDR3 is TGCGCCAGCAGCTATACCTGGACTAGCGGGGACTACGAGCAGTACTTC. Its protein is CASSYTWTSGDYEQYF. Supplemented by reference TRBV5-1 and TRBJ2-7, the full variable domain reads KAGVTQTPRYLIKTRGQQVTLSCSPISGHRSVSWYQQTPGQGLQFLFEYFSETQRNKGNFPGRFSGRQFSNSRSEMNVSTLELGDSALYLCASSYTWTSGDYEQYFGPGTRLTVT.

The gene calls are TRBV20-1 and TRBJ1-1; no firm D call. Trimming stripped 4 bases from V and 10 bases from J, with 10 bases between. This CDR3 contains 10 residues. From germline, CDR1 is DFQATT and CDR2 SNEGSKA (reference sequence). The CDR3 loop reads CSATDRGAFF. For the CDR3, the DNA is TGCAGTGCTACGGACCGGGGAGCTTTCTTT.

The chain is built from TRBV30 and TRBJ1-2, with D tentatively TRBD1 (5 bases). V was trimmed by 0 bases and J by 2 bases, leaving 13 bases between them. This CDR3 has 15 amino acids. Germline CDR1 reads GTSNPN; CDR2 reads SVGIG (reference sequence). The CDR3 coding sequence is TGTGCCTGGAGTGTCTTTGGGACCGCGAACTATGGCTACACCTTC. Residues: CAWSVFGTANYGYTF.

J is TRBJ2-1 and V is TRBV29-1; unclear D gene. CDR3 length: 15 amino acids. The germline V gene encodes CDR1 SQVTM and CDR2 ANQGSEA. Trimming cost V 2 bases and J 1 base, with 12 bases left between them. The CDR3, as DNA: TGCAGCGTTGAACTCAGCCTAGGGTCCTACAATGAGCAGTTCTTC. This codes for CSVELSLGSYNEQFF.

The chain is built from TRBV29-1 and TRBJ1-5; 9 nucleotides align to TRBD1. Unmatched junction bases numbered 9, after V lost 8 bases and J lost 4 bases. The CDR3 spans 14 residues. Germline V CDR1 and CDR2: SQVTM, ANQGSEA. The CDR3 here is CSFVGQGQNQPQHF. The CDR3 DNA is TGCAGCTTCGTGGGACAGGGCCAAAATCAGCCCCAGCATTTT. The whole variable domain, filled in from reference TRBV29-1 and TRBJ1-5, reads SAVISQKPSRDICQRGTSLTIQCQVDSQVTMMFWYRQQPGQSLTLIATANQGSEATYESGFVIDKFPISRPNLTFSTLTVSNMSPEDSSIYLCSFVGQGQNQPQHFGDGTRLSIL.

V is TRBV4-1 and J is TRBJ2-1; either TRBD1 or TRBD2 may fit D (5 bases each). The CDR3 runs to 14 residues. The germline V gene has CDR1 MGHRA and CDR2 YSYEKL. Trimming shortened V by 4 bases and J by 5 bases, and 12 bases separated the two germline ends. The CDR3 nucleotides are TGCGCCAGCAGCCTCCGGGACCGAGACAATGAGCAGTTCTTC. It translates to CASSLRDRDNEQFF.